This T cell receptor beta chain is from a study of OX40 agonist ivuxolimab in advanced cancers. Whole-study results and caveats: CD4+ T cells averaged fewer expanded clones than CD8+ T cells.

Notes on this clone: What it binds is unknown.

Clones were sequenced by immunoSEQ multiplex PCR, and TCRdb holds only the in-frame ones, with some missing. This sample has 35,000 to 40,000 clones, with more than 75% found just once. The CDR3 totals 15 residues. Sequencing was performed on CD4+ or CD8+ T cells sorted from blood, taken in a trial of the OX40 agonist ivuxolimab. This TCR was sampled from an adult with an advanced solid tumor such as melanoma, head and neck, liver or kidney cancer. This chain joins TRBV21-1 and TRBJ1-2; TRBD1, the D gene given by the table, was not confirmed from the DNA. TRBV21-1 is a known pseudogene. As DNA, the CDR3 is TGTGCCAGCAGCAATGACAGGGGGCCTACCTATGGCTACACCTTC. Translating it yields CASSNDRGPTYGYTF.